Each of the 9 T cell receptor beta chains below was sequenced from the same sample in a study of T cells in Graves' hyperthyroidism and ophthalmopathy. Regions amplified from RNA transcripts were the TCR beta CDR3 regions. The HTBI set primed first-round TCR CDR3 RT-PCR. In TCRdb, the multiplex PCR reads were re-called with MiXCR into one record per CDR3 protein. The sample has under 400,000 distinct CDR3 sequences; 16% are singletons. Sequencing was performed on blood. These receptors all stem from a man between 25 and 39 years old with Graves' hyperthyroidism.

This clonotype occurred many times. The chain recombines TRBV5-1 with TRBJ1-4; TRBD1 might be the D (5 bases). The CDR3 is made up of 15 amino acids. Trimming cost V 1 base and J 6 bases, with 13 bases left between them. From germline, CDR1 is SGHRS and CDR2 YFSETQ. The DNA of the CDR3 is TGCGCCAGCAGCTTGATTGGGGGATTGGATGAAAAACTGTTTTTT. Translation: CASSLIGGLDEKLFF.

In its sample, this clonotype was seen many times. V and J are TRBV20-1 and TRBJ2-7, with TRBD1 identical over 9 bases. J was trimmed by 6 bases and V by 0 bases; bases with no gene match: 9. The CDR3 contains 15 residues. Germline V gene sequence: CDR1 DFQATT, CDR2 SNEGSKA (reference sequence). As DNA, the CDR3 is TGCAGTGCTAGAGATTGGGGACAGGGAGTACTCGAGCAGTACTTC. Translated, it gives CSARDWGQGVLEQYF.

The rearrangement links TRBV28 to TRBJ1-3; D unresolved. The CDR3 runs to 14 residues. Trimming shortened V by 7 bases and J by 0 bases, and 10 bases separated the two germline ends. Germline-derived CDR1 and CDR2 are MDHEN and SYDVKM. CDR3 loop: CASTSDHSGNTIYF. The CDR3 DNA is TGTGCCAGCACCTCGGACCACTCTGGAAACACCATATATTTT.

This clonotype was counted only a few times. The CDR3 is CASSSPQSGTDTQYF. DNA of the CDR3: TGTGCCAGCAGTTCCCCTCAGAGCGGCACAGATACGCAGTATTTT. V is TRBV28 and J is TRBJ2-3; D is ambiguous. Trimming cost V 4 bases and J 1 base, with 12 bases left between them. The CDR3 is 15 residues long. Germline V gene lookup returns CDR1 MDHEN and CDR2 SYDVKM.

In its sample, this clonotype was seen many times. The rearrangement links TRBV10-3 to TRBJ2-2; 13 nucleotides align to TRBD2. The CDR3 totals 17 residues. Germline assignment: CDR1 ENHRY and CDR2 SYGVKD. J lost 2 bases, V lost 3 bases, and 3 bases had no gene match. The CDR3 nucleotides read TGTGCCATCAGTGATAGGACTAGCGGGAGAAACACCGGGGAGCTGTTTTTT. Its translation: CAISDRTSGRNTGELFF.

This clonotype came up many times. Here the CDR3 DNA reads TGTGCCTGGAGTGTACCCGGGGAGCTGTTTTTT. It codes for CAWSVPGELFF. The chain uses TRBV30 and TRBJ2-2, with D uncertain. The V end lost 0 bases, the J end lost 6 bases, and 2 bases lay between the germline ends. The CDR3 has 11 amino acids. Germline V gives CDR1 GTSNPN, CDR2 SVGIG (reference sequence).

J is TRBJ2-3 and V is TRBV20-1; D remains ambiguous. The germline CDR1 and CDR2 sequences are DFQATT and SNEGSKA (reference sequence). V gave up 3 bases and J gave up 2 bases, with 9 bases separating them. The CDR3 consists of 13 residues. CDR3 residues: CSASQSTTDTQYF. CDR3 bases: TGCAGTGCTAGCCAGTCTACCACAGATACGCAGTATTTT.

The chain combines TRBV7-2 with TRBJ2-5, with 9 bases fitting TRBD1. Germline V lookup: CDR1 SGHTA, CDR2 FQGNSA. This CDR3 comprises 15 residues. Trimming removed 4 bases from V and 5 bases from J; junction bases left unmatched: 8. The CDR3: CASSYPDRGVETQYF. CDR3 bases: TGTGCCAGCAGCTACCCGGACAGGGGAGTGGAGACCCAGTACTTC.

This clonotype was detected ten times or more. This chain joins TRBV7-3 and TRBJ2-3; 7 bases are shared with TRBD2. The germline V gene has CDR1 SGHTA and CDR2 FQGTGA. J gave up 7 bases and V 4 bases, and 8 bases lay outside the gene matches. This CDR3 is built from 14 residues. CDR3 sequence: CASSSSSGTYTQYF. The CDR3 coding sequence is TGTGCCAGCAGCTCCTCTAGCGGTACTTATACGCAGTATTTT. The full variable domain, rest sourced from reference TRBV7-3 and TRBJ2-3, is GAGVSQTPSNKVTEKGKYVELRCDPISGHTALYWYRQSLGQGPEFLIYFQGTGAADDSGLPNDRFFAVRPEGSVSTLKIQRTERGDSAVYLCASSSSSGTYTQYFGPGTRLTVL.